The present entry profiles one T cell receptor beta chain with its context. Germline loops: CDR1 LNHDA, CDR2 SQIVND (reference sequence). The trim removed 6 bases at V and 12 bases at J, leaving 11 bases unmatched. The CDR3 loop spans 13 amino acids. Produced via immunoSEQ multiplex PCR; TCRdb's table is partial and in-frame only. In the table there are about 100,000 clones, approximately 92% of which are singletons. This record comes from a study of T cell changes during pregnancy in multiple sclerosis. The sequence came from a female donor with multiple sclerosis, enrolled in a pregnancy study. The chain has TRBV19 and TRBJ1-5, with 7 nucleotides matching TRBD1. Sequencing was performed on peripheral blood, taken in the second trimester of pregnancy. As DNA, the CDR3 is TGTGCCAGTAGAACAGACAGGGTAGCTCTCCAGCATTTT. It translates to CASRTDRVALQHF.